This T cell receptor beta chain emerged from a study of quantifying T cell responses using KT2 cells (dated by TCRdb to 2016 to 2017). With respect to the entire study: RNA was DNase-treated and reverse transcribed with TCR alpha and beta constant-region primers, mostly using SuperScript III. Under optimum conditions, the T4 ligation step was estimated to exceed 8% efficiency. To avoid over-amplification, PCR2 was carried out as a SYBR Green qPCR and halted once a predetermined fluorescence threshold was reached.

Paper-wide results and their limitations: Detection of KT2 sequences showed saturation at very high KT2 spike-in numbers. KT2 sequences were still detected at the lowest spike-in tested, roughly one KT2 cell per 100,000 PBMC. The study did not include a side-by-side comparison of this pipeline with other TCR sequencing techniques. A linear scaling of KT2 alpha and beta sequence counts with input KT2 cell number was observed over several orders of magnitude.

This clonotype has at least ten counts. Its antigen is currently not known. Nothing much larger sits one base from this clone, and base qualities are not available. The library was obtained by UMI-ligation and nested PCR. T4 RNA ligase 1 was used to ligate a single-stranded oligonucleotide containing the Illumina SP2 sequence and a UMI to the 3' end of the cDNA. PCR1 used about 4 cycles (98 degrees C 15 s, 69 degrees C 30 s, 72 degrees C 40 s), and the beta primer was an equimolar mix of RC1.1 and RC1.2 that covered TRBC1 and TRBC2. From PCR2 onward, TCR alpha and beta chains were processed separately, with sample indices and Illumina adaptors added. The UMI, placed after an 8-base spacer, consisted of 12 random nucleotides arranged as two hexamers with a spacer between them. Libraries were sequenced on an Illumina MiSeq with v2 2x251 paired-end chemistry, typically 12 samples per run. To boost diversity, each sequencing library was supplemented with PhiX DNA at roughly 5-7.5%. As for how the authors treated the data: Raw reads were converted to FASTQ with bcl2fastq and demultiplexed by dual indices using Demultiplexor. V and J genes were assigned by Decombinator through tag matching that permitted a single base-pair mismatch. UMIs were used by Collapsinator to correct both sequencing errors and frequency errors caused by PCR heterogeneity. CDR3Translator turned Decombinator identifiers into nucleotide sequence, translated that sequence into amino acids, and pulled out the CDR3 based on C- and N-terminal motifs. A cluster of KT2 sequences that shared one unique molecular identifier was counted as a single distinct KT2 TCR. The public reads were reprocessed in TCRdb via fastp at Q25 and MiXCR, keeping in-frame beta chains. Identical CDR3 protein sequences are pooled into one entry, listed with their most common genes and DNA. The V and J calls were determined by TCRdb, not by the authors. This sample has tens of thousands of distinct CDR3 sequences in its table, and roughly 8% of those were observed once. The top ten constitute about 15% of the sample.

To test the sensitivity and accuracy of the pipeline, known numbers of KT2, a T cell clone whose TCR had already been sequenced, were spiked into unfractionated PBMC. KT2 cells were mixed with a fixed number of PBMC to create a range of KT2-to-PBMC ratios. Sequences were obtained from PBMCs spiked with cells of the T cell clone KT2. The receptor was isolated from a human donor.

DNA sequence: TGTGCCAGCAGCCTTAGTATCGGACAGGGGGTTTCGGAGACCCAGTACTTC. The encoded protein is CASSLSIGQGVSETQYF. The V and J genes are TRBV9 and TRBJ2-5; 10 bases in the middle match TRBD1. V is pruned by 4 bases and J by 5 bases, leaving 14 bases of the junction without a gene match. The CDR1 and CDR2 encoded by the germline V gene are SGDLS and YYNGEE. There are 17 amino acids in the CDR3, from cysteine to phenylalanine inclusive. Only the CDR3 DNA stays, 51 bases, in frame from base 1.